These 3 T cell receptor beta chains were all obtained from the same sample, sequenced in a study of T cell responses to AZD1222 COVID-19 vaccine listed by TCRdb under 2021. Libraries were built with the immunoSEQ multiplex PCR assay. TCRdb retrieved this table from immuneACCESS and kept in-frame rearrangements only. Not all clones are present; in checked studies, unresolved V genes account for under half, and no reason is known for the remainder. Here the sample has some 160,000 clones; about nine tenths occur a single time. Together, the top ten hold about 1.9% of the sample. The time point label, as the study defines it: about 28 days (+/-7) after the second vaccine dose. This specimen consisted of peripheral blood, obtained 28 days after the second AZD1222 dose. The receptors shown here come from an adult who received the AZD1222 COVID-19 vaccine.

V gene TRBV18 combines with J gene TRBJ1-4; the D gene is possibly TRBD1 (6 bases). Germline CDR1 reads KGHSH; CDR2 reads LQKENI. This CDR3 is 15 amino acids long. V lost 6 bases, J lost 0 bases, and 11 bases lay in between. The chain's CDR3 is CASSESGATNEKLFF. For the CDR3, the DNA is TGTGCCAGCTCGGAATCAGGGGCAACTAATGAAAAACTGTTTTTT.

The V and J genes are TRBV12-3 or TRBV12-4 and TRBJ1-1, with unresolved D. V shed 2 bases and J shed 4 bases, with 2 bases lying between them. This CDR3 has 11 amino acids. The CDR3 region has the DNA TGTGCCAGCAGTTTAACCACTGAAGCTTTCTTT. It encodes CASSLTTEAFF.

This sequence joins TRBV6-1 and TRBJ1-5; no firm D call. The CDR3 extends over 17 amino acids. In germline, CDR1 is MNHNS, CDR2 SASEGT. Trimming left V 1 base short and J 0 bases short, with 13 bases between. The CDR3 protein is CASSEGEFKYSNQPQHF. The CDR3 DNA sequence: TGTGCCAGCAGTGAAGGGGAGTTTAAGTATAGCAATCAGCCCCAGCATTTT.